Listed below are T cell receptor beta chains from one sample, sequenced in a study of T-cell memory formation after mild COVID-19. TCRdb itself ran the 5' RACE reads through MiXCR, one entry per CDR3 protein. The data show hundreds of thousands of distinct CDR3 sequences, 18% seen once. Sequencing used PBMCs or a T cell subset sorted from them (not recorded which). Source of these receptors: an adult woman who had mild COVID-19 (a few samples of this study predate the infection). Cell type and time point are not known. Both conserved end residues are part of each CDR3. Fields, in order: clone size, J gene, V gene, D gene, CDR3 DNA, CDR3 protein. A D gene is named only where the DNA matches it firmly. Clone size is given for some rows only: seen once, a few or many times, or a class if the clone is expanded.

clone_size: -
j_call: TRBJ2-1
v_call: TRBV11-2
d_call: TRBD1
cdr3_nt: TGTGCCAGCAGAGCCGGGACAGATAGATACAATGAGCAGTTCTTC
cdr3_aa: CASRAGTDRYNEQFF

clone_size: few
j_call: TRBJ2-5
v_call: TRBV6-5
d_call: TRBD2
cdr3_nt: TGTGCCAGCAGTTATGGGAGGGGCCAAGAGACCCAGTACTTC
cdr3_aa: CASSYGRGQETQYF

clone_size: few
j_call: TRBJ1-2
v_call: TRBV6-5
d_call: -
cdr3_nt: TGTGCCAGCAGTTCAACGGAATATGGCTACACCTTC
cdr3_aa: CASSSTEYGYTF

clone_size: -
j_call: TRBJ1-2
v_call: TRBV29-1
d_call: -
cdr3_nt: TGCAGCGTTGACTGGGAGGACTATGGCTACACCTTC
cdr3_aa: CSVDWEDYGYTF

clone_size: -
j_call: TRBJ2-5
v_call: TRBV5-1
d_call: TRBD2
cdr3_nt: TGCGCCAGCAGCTGGACTAGCGGGGGGACCAAAGAGACCCAGTACTTC
cdr3_aa: CASSWTSGGTKETQYF

clone_size: -
j_call: TRBJ1-1
v_call: TRBV29-1
d_call: -
cdr3_nt: TGCAGCGCCCTCATGGGGTCTACGAACACTGAAGCTTTCTTT
cdr3_aa: CSALMGSTNTEAFF

clone_size: -
j_call: TRBJ1-2
v_call: TRBV4-2
d_call: -
cdr3_nt: TGTGCCAGCAGCCAAGATGGGACAACTAACTATGGCTACACCTTC
cdr3_aa: CASSQDGTTNYGYTF

clone_size: many
j_call: TRBJ2-2
v_call: TRBV5-1
d_call: TRBD2
cdr3_nt: TGCGCCAGCAGCTTGGTAGCGGGAGTTATCGGGGAGCTGTTTTTT
cdr3_aa: CASSLVAGVIGELFF

clone_size: few
j_call: TRBJ2-2
v_call: TRBV7-8
d_call: -
cdr3_nt: TGTGCCAGCAGCTTTTATGGATCTCAGAAGGGGGGCGGGGAGCTGTTTTTT
cdr3_aa: CASSFYGSQKGGGELFF

clone_size: few
j_call: TRBJ2-5
v_call: TRBV7-6
d_call: -
cdr3_nt: TGTGCCAGCAGCTTTGATAGGGCTCAACAAGAGACCCAGTACTTC
cdr3_aa: CASSFDRAQQETQYF

clone_size: many
j_call: TRBJ2-1
v_call: TRBV6-4
d_call: TRBD1
cdr3_nt: TGTGCCAGCAGAGAAGGGACAGGGGCGAATGAGCAGTTCTTC
cdr3_aa: CASREGTGANEQFF

clone_size: -
j_call: TRBJ2-1
v_call: TRBV7-2
d_call: TRBD1
cdr3_nt: TGTGCCAGCAGCTTAAACAGGGGAGACAATGAGCAGTTCTTC
cdr3_aa: CASSLNRGDNEQFF

clone_size: -
j_call: TRBJ1-5
v_call: TRBV19
d_call: TRBD1
cdr3_nt: TGTGCCAGTACGGCAGGGGGCTATCGCAATCAGCCCCAGCATTTT
cdr3_aa: CASTAGGYRNQPQHF

clone_size: -
j_call: TRBJ2-1
v_call: TRBV4-3
d_call: TRBD2
cdr3_nt: TGCGCCAGCAGCCAAGACCGTCTAGCGGGACCCTACAATGAGCAGTTCTTC
cdr3_aa: CASSQDRLAGPYNEQFF

clone_size: -
j_call: TRBJ2-1
v_call: TRBV4-1
d_call: TRBD2
cdr3_nt: TGCGCCAGCAGCCACCCCCCGGCTAGCGGGGGCCGATACAATGAGCAGTTCTTC
cdr3_aa: CASSHPPASGGRYNEQFF

clone_size: few
j_call: TRBJ2-3
v_call: TRBV30
d_call: TRBD2
cdr3_nt: TGTGCCTGGCAGAGGGGAGGGACTCGGACAGATACGCAGTATTTT
cdr3_aa: CAWQRGGTRTDTQYF

clone_size: few
j_call: TRBJ2-7
v_call: TRBV12-3/TRBV12-4
d_call: -
cdr3_nt: TGTGCCAGCAGTTTCACGCGAAACGAGCAGTACTTC
cdr3_aa: CASSFTRNEQYF

clone_size: -
j_call: TRBJ2-2
v_call: TRBV11-2
d_call: -
cdr3_nt: TGTGCCAGCAGCCCACAGCCCAGGGAGCTGTTTTTT
cdr3_aa: CASSPQPRELFF

clone_size: many
j_call: TRBJ1-6
v_call: TRBV7-6
d_call: -
cdr3_nt: TGTGCCAGCAGCCCCTCCCGGGACATATCCCTCCACTTT
cdr3_aa: CASSPSRDISLHF

clone_size: few
j_call: TRBJ1-1
v_call: TRBV5-1
d_call: TRBD1
cdr3_nt: TGCGCCAGCAGCTTTGATAGGGACAGGGAGAACACTGAAGCTTTCTTT
cdr3_aa: CASSFDRDRENTEAFF

clone_size: -
j_call: TRBJ1-1
v_call: TRBV12-3/TRBV12-4
d_call: -
cdr3_nt: TGTGCCAGCAGTTTAGCAACCCTTGAAGCTTTCTTT
cdr3_aa: CASSLATLEAFF

clone_size: -
j_call: TRBJ1-5
v_call: TRBV12-3/TRBV12-4
d_call: -
cdr3_nt: TGTGCCAGCAGACCCCAGGGAAACCAGCCCCAGCATTTT
cdr3_aa: CASRPQGNQPQHF

clone_size: few
j_call: TRBJ2-5
v_call: TRBV7-9
d_call: -
cdr3_nt: TGTGCCAGCAGCTACCCTCAGACTTTGGAGACCCAGTACTTC
cdr3_aa: CASSYPQTLETQYF

clone_size: -
j_call: TRBJ1-1
v_call: TRBV27
d_call: -
cdr3_nt: TGTGCCAGCAGTTTAGGGATTGCAGGCACTGAAGCTTTCTTT
cdr3_aa: CASSLGIAGTEAFF

clone_size: -
j_call: TRBJ1-2
v_call: TRBV30
d_call: -
cdr3_nt: TGTGCCTGGAGTGTACAAAAGGGCCGGTTTCGTGGCTACACCTTC
cdr3_aa: CAWSVQKGRFRGYTF

clone_size: few
j_call: TRBJ2-2
v_call: TRBV12-3/TRBV12-4
d_call: -
cdr3_nt: TGTGCCAGCAGTTCCCAGGGCACACCCAACACCGGGGAGCTGTTTTTT
cdr3_aa: CASSSQGTPNTGELFF

clone_size: few
j_call: TRBJ2-3
v_call: TRBV12-3/TRBV12-4
d_call: TRBD1
cdr3_nt: TGTGCCAGCAGCGCCGGGACAGGGGGCACAGATACGCAGTATTTT
cdr3_aa: CASSAGTGGTDTQYF

clone_size: few
j_call: TRBJ2-4
v_call: TRBV4-1
d_call: -
cdr3_nt: TGCGTCAGCAGCCACCCCGCCGGGGACATTCAGTACTTC
cdr3_aa: CVSSHPAGDIQYF

clone_size: -
j_call: TRBJ2-1
v_call: TRBV20-1
d_call: TRBD2
cdr3_nt: TGCAGTGCTCCTAGCGGGAGAAAGCCCAATGAGCAGTTCTTC
cdr3_aa: CSAPSGRKPNEQFF

clone_size: few
j_call: TRBJ2-3
v_call: TRBV7-9
d_call: TRBD2
cdr3_nt: TGTGCCAGCAGCTTAGCGTGGACTAGCGCAGATACGCAGTATTTT
cdr3_aa: CASSLAWTSADTQYF

clone_size: few
j_call: TRBJ2-7
v_call: TRBV7-2
d_call: TRBD1
cdr3_nt: TGTGCCAGCAGCTTAGAGGGGACAGGGAGGTACGAGCAGTACTTC
cdr3_aa: CASSLEGTGRYEQYF

clone_size: -
j_call: TRBJ2-3
v_call: TRBV12-3/TRBV12-4
d_call: TRBD2
cdr3_nt: TGTGCCAGCAGGACTAGCGGGAGAACTAGCACAGATACGCAGTATTTT
cdr3_aa: CASRTSGRTSTDTQYF

clone_size: -
j_call: TRBJ2-7
v_call: TRBV7-8
d_call: TRBD1
cdr3_nt: TGTGCCAGCAGCTTAGTAGTGAGGGGGCAGGGTGAGCAGTACTTC
cdr3_aa: CASSLVVRGQGEQYF

clone_size: -
j_call: TRBJ1-2
v_call: TRBV12-3/TRBV12-4
d_call: -
cdr3_nt: TGTGCCAGTGGAGGACGAGTGAACTATGGCTACACCTTC
cdr3_aa: CASGGRVNYGYTF

clone_size: few
j_call: TRBJ2-2
v_call: TRBV19
d_call: TRBD1
cdr3_nt: TGTGCCACCCGGGCAGGGGGCCTTAACACCGGGGAGCTGTTTTTT
cdr3_aa: CATRAGGLNTGELFF

clone_size: -
j_call: TRBJ2-1
v_call: TRBV12-3/TRBV12-4
d_call: -
cdr3_nt: TGTGCCAGCAGTTTGTCACAGGGTGCCTACAATGAGCAGTTCTTC
cdr3_aa: CASSLSQGAYNEQFF

clone_size: -
j_call: TRBJ2-5
v_call: TRBV20-1
d_call: TRBD2
cdr3_nt: TGCAGTGCTAGGGACCCGGGACTAGCGGGATTCCCCCAAGAGACCCAGTACTTC
cdr3_aa: CSARDPGLAGFPQETQYF

clone_size: few
j_call: TRBJ1-4
v_call: TRBV7-2
d_call: -
cdr3_nt: TGTGCCAGCAGCTTAGCGGCCAGGGCAGGTGAAAAACTGTTTTTT
cdr3_aa: CASSLAARAGEKLFF

clone_size: few
j_call: TRBJ1-3
v_call: TRBV12-3/TRBV12-4
d_call: -
cdr3_nt: TGTGCCAGCAGTTTAGCGTCGGTTCAGGAAAACACCATATATTTT
cdr3_aa: CASSLASVQENTIYF

clone_size: few
j_call: TRBJ2-1
v_call: TRBV13
d_call: TRBD2
cdr3_nt: TGTGCCAGCAGCTTAGGCCCGGAGCTAGCGGCAAACAATGAGCAGTTCTTC
cdr3_aa: CASSLGPELAANNEQFF

clone_size: many
j_call: TRBJ2-1
v_call: TRBV5-1
d_call: -
cdr3_nt: TGCGCCAGCACGGGCGACTATGAGCAGTTCTTC
cdr3_aa: CASTGDYEQFF

clone_size: -
j_call: TRBJ2-7
v_call: TRBV9
d_call: -
cdr3_nt: TGTGCCAGCAGCGTAGCGTTTAGCGGCGAGCAGTACTTC
cdr3_aa: CASSVAFSGEQYF

clone_size: -
j_call: TRBJ1-1
v_call: TRBV9
d_call: -
cdr3_nt: TGTGCCAGCAGCGTAGGCGAGGGCGAAGCTTTCTTT
cdr3_aa: CASSVGEGEAFF

clone_size: -
j_call: TRBJ2-7
v_call: TRBV24-1
d_call: -
cdr3_nt: TGTGCCACCAGTGATGCAAGGGGCCGGTTGGACGAGCAGTACTTC
cdr3_aa: CATSDARGRLDEQYF

clone_size: -
j_call: TRBJ2-7
v_call: TRBV6-5
d_call: -
cdr3_nt: TGTGCCAGCAGTTACTCGGTTGGTAACCCCTACGAGCAGTACTTC
cdr3_aa: CASSYSVGNPYEQYF

clone_size: -
j_call: TRBJ1-5
v_call: TRBV6-2/TRBV6-3
d_call: TRBD1
cdr3_nt: TGTGCCAGCACCCCGACAGGGGCCAATCAGCCCCAGCATTTT
cdr3_aa: CASTPTGANQPQHF

clone_size: -
j_call: TRBJ1-4
v_call: TRBV30
d_call: TRBD1
cdr3_nt: TGTGCCTGGAGTAAGGGTATGGGGACAGCGGAAAAACTGTTTTTT
cdr3_aa: CAWSKGMGTAEKLFF

clone_size: few
j_call: TRBJ1-5
v_call: TRBV7-8
d_call: -
cdr3_nt: TGTGCCAGCAGCTACCTTATATCAAGTCGTAGCAATCAGCCCCAGCATTTT
cdr3_aa: CASSYLISSRSNQPQHF

clone_size: few
j_call: TRBJ2-1
v_call: TRBV7-9
d_call: -
cdr3_nt: TGTGCCAGCAGCCGCTATACATCTTGGAATGAGCAGTTCTTC
cdr3_aa: CASSRYTSWNEQFF

clone_size: few
j_call: TRBJ1-2
v_call: TRBV24-1
d_call: -
cdr3_nt: TGTGCCACCAGTGATACAACAGGCTCGGGAGGCTACACCTTC
cdr3_aa: CATSDTTGSGGYTF

clone_size: few
j_call: TRBJ2-7
v_call: TRBV14
d_call: TRBD1
cdr3_nt: TGTGCCAGCAGCAAGGGGACAGCCTCAAACGAGCAGTACTTC
cdr3_aa: CASSKGTASNEQYF

clone_size: -
j_call: TRBJ2-7
v_call: TRBV6-4
d_call: -
cdr3_nt: TGTGCCAGCACCGACGAGGAGGGCTACGAGCAGTACTTC
cdr3_aa: CASTDEEGYEQYF

clone_size: few
j_call: TRBJ1-2
v_call: TRBV12-3/TRBV12-4
d_call: -
cdr3_nt: TGTGCCAGCAGTTACAGCCCTCTGAGCTATGGCTACACCTTC
cdr3_aa: CASSYSPLSYGYTF

clone_size: -
j_call: TRBJ1-1
v_call: TRBV20-1
d_call: -
cdr3_nt: TGCAGTGCACCTGAAAGTCCCATGAACACTGAAGCTTTCTTT
cdr3_aa: CSAPESPMNTEAFF

clone_size: -
j_call: TRBJ2-3
v_call: TRBV7-2
d_call: -
cdr3_nt: TGTGCCAGCAGCTTAGATCCGGGCACAGATACGCAGTATTTT
cdr3_aa: CASSLDPGTDTQYF

clone_size: -
j_call: TRBJ2-5
v_call: TRBV7-2
d_call: TRBD2
cdr3_nt: TGTGCCAGCAGCCAGTCGGGCACTAGCGGGGAGACCCAGTACTTC
cdr3_aa: CASSQSGTSGETQYF

clone_size: -
j_call: TRBJ1-1
v_call: TRBV20-1
d_call: -
cdr3_nt: TGCAGTGCTGGAGTGGAGTTTGGGAACACTGAAGCTTTCTTT
cdr3_aa: CSAGVEFGNTEAFF